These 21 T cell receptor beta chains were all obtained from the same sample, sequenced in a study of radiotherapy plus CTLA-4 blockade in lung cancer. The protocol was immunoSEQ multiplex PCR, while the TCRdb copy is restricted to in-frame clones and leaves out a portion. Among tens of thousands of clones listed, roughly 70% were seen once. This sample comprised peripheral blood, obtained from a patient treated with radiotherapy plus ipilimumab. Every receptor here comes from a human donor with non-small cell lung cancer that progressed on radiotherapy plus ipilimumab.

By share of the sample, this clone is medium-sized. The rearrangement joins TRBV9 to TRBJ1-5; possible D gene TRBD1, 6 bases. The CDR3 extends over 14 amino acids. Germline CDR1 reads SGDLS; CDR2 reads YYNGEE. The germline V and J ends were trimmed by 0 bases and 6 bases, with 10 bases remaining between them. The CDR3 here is CASSVEGTSQPQHF. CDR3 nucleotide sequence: TGTGCCAGCAGCGTAGAGGGGACATCTCAGCCCCAGCATTTT.

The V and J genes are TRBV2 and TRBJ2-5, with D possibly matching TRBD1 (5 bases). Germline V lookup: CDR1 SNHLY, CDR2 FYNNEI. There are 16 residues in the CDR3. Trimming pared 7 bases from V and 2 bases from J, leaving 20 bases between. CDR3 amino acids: CASKGNRVGGQETQYF. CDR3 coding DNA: TGTGCCAGCAAGGGGAATAGAGTGGGTGGACAAGAGACCCAGTACTTC.

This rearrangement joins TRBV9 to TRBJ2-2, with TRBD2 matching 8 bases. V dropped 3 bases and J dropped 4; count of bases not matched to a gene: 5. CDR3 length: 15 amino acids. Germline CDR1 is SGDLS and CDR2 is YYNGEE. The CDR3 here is CASSGGGGSTGELFF. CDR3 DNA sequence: TGTGCCAGCAGCGGGGGCGGGGGGAGCACCGGGGAGCTGTTTTTT.

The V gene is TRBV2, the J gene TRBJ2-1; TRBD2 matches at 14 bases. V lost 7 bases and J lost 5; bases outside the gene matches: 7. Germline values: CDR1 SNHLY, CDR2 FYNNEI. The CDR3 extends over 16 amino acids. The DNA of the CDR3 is TGTGCCAGCAAGGGACTAGCGGGAGTAATTAACAATGAGCAGTTCTTC. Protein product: CASKGLAGVINNEQFF.

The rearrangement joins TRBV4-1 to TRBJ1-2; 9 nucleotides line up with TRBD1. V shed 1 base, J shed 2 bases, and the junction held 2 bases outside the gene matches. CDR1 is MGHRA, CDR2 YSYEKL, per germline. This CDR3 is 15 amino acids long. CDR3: CASSQVTGGNYGYTF. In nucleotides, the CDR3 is TGCGCCAGCAGCCAAGTTACAGGGGGCAACTATGGCTACACCTTC.

The CDR3 bases are TGTGCCAGCAGTACAGGGGGGTCCTACAATGAGCAGTTCTTC. Encoded protein: CASSTGGSYNEQFF. The V call is TRBV25-1, the J call TRBJ2-1, with 8 bases lining up with TRBD1. Trimming removed 5 bases from V and 1 base from J; junction bases left unmatched: 1. In germline, CDR1 is MGHDK, CDR2 SYGVNS. The CDR3 has 14 residues.

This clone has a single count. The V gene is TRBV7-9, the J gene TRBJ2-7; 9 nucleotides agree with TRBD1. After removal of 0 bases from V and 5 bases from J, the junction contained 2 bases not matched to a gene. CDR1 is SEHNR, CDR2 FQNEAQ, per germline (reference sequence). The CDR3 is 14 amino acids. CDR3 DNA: TGTGCCAGCAGCTTAGCGGGGGACAGGGACGAGCAGTACTTC. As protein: CASSLAGDRDEQYF.

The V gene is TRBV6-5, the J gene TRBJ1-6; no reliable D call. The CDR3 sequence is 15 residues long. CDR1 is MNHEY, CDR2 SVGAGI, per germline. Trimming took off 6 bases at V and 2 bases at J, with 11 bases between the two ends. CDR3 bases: TGTGCCAGCAGCTCAGGTCGGGCCTATAATTCACCCCTCCACTTT. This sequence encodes CASSSGRAYNSPLHF.

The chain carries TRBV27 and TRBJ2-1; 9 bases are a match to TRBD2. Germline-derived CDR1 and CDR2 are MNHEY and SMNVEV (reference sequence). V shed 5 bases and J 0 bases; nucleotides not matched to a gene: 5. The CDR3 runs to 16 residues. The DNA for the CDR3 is TGTGCCAGCAGTCCCCTAGCGGGACTCTCCTACAATGAGCAGTTCTTC. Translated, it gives CASSPLAGLSYNEQFF.

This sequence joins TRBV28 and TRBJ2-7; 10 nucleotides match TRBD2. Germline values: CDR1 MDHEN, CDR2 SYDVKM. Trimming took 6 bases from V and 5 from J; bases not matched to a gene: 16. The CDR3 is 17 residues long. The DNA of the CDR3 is TGTGCCAGCAGCCCTCGGGCTAGCGGGAGCCGGAGGGACGAGCAGTACTTC. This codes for CASSPRASGSRRDEQYF.

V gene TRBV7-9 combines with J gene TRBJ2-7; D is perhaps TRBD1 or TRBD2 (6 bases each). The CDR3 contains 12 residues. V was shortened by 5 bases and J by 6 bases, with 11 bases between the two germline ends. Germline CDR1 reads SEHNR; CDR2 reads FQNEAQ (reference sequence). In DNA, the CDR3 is TGTGCCAGCAGCCAAGGGGGAGGCGAGCAGTACTTC. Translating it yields CASSQGGGEQYF.

As DNA, the CDR3 is TGTGCCAGCAGCTTTGAAGGGAACTCCTACAATGAGCAGTTCTTC. Protein sequence: CASSFEGNSYNEQFF. J is TRBJ2-1 and V is TRBV11-2; D is unclear. V was shortened by 3 bases and J by 0 bases, with 9 bases between the two germline ends. Germline-derived CDR1 and CDR2 are SGHAT and FQNNGV. The CDR3 runs 15 residues.

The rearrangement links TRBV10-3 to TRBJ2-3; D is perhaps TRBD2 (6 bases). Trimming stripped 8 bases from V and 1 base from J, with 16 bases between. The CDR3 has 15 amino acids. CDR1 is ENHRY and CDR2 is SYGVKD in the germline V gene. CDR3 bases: TGTGCCATCGGGGGGTCAAATGGGGGCACAGATACGCAGTATTTT. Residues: CAIGGSNGGTDTQYF.

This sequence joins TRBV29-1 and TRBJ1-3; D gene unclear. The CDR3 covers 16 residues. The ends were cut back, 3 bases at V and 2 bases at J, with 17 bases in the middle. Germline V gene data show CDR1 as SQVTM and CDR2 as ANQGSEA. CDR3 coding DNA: TGCAGCGTTGAGATCCCCCTCGTGAGCACTGGAAACACCATATATTTT. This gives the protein CSVEIPLVSTGNTIYF.

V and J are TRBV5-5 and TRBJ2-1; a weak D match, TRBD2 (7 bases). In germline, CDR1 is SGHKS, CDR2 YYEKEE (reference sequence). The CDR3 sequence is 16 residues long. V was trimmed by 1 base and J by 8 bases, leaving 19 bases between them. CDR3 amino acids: CASSLTVRGARDEQFF. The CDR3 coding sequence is TGTGCCAGCAGCTTGACGGTCCGGGGGGCCAGGGATGAGCAGTTCTTC. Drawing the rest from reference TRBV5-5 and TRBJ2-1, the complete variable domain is DAGVTQSPTHLIKTRGQQVTLRCSPISGHKSVSWYQQVLGQGPQFIFQYYEKEERGRGNFPDRFSARQFPNYSSELNVNALLLGDSALYLCASSLTVRGARDEQFFGPGTRLTVL.

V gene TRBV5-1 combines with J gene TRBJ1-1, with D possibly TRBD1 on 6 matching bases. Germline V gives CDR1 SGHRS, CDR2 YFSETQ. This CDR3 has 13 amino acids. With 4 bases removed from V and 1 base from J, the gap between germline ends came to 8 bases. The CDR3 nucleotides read TGCGCCAGCAGCCAGACAGGGAACACTGAAGCTTTCTTT. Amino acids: CASSQTGNTEAFF.

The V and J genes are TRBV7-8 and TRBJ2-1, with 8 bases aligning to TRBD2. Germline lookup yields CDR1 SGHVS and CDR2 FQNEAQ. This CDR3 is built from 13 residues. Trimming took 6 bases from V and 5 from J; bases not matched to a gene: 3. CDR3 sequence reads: CASRIAGHNEQFF. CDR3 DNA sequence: TGTGCCAGCAGAATAGCGGGGCACAATGAGCAGTTCTTC.

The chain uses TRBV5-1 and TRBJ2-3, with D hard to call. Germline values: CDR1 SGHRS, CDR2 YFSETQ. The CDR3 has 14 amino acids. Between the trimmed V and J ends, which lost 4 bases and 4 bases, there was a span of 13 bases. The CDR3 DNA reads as TGCGCCAGCAGCCGTTTTAATAGGGCAGATACGCAGTATTTT. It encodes CASSRFNRADTQYF.

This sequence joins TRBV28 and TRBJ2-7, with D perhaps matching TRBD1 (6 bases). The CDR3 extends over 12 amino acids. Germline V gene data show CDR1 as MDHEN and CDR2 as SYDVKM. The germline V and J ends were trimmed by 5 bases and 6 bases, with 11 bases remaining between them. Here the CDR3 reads CASSHYRVEQYF. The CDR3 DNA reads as TGTGCCAGCAGTCATTACAGGGTCGAGCAGTACTTC.

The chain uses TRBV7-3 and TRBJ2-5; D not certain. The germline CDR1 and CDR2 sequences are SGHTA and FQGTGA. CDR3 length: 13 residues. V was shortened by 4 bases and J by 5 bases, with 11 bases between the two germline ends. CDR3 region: CASSSTDLETQYF. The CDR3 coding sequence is TGTGCCAGCAGCTCGACGGATCTGGAGACCCAGTACTTC.

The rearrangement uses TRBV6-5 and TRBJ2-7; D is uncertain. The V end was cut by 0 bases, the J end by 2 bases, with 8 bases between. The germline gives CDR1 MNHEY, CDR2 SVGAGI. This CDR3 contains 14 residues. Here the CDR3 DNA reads TGTGCCAGCAGTTACTCGCGAACAGCCTACGAGCAGTACTTC. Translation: CASSYSRTAYEQYF.